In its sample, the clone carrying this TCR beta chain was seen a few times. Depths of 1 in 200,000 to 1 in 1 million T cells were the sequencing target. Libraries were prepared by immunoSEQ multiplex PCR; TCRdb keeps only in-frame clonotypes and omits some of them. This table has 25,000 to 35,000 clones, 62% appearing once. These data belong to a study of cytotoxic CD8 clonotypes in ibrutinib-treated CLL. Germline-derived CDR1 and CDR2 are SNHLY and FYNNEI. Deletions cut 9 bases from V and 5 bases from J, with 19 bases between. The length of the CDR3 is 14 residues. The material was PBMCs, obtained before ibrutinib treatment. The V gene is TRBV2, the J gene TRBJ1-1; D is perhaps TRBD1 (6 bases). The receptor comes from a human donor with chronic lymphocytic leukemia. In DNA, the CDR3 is TGTGCCAGTTCTCTCGACAGGTTTACGACTGAAGCTTTCTTT. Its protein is CASSLDRFTTEAFF.